These T cell receptor beta chains were read from a single sample in a study of cytomegalovirus exposure and HLA in healthy donors. Profiling relied on immunoSEQ multiplex PCR, and the TCRdb table lists in-frame clones only, not all of them. The table lists 170,000 or so clones, less than 85% of them singletons. The material sequenced was PBMCs. These receptor sequences come from a boy between 10 and 17 years old in good health and CMV-seronegative. The CDR3 runs from the conserved cysteine through the conserved F or W. Each record gives: J gene, V gene, clone size, D gene, CDR3 protein, CDR3 DNA. A D gene is named only where the DNA matches it firmly. Rows may omit the clone size; those that give it use once, few, many or a size class.

J: TRBJ2-1; V: TRBV11-2; size: -; D: -; CDR3: CASSLEARSYNEQFF; DNA: TGTGCCAGCAGCTTAGAAGCGCGCTCCTACAATGAGCAGTTCTTC
J: TRBJ1-1; V: TRBV27; size: -; D: -; CDR3: CASSSWGGNTEAFF; DNA: TGTGCCAGCAGTTCGTGGGGGGGAAACACTGAAGCTTTCTTT
J: TRBJ1-2; V: TRBV27; size: -; D: -; CDR3: CASSLSMVTATTHYGYTF; DNA: TGTGCCAGCAGTTTATCGATGGTGACAGCGACGACCCACTATGGCTACACCTTC
J: TRBJ1-2; V: TRBV6-5; size: -; D: TRBD1; CDR3: CASKPGQGVYGYTF; DNA: TGTGCCAGCAAACCGGGACAGGGGGTTTATGGCTACACCTTC
J: TRBJ2-3; V: TRBV10-3; size: -; D: TRBD2; CDR3: CAISSRTSRPSTDTQYF; DNA: TGTGCCATCAGCTCTAGGACTAGCAGGCCTAGCACAGATACGCAGTATTTT
J: TRBJ2-7; V: TRBV4-2; size: once; D: -; CDR3: CASSVRGISSYEQYF; DNA: TGTGCCAGCAGCGTAAGGGGTATTAGCAGCTACGAGCAGTACTTC
J: TRBJ1-2; V: TRBV9; size: -; D: -; CDR3: CASSPRGGDGYTF; DNA: TGTGCCAGCAGCCCCCGAGGGGGAGACGGCTACACCTTC
J: TRBJ1-4; V: TRBV19; size: once; D: -; CDR3: CASGQWSTNEKLFF; DNA: TGTGCCAGTGGGCAGTGGTCAACTAATGAAAAACTGTTTTTT
J: TRBJ2-7; V: TRBV2; size: -; D: -; CDR3: CASRDSQPEQYF; DNA: TGTGCCAGCAGGGACAGCCAGCCCGAGCAGTACTTC
J: TRBJ1-4; V: TRBV7-8; size: -; D: -; CDR3: CASSPGASRREKLFF; DNA: TGTGCCAGCAGCCCAGGGGCGAGCCGAAGGGAAAAACTGTTTTTT